This T cell receptor beta chain originates from a study of T cell repertoires in cytomegalovirus infection. Study-level information: Indications came from public TCR beta signatures; they pointed to CMV infection and to a matching HLA type.

General observations from the study: It was HLA-C-restricted CMV-specific TCR beta clonotypes that dominated the response ex vivo.

The germline V and J ends were trimmed by 4 bases and 3 bases, with 7 bases remaining between them. The CDR3 is 12 residues long. The germline gives CDR1 SGHNT, CDR2 YYREEE (reference sequence). MiXCR, applied by TCRdb to the reads, yields one record per CDR3 protein. The table records hundreds of thousands of distinct CDR3 sequences, around 10% of them present only once. This clonotype has a count of ten or more. What it binds is unknown. The specimen was PBMCs. This clonotype originated in a human donor in good health (CMV status not recorded). Some clones in this sample may be carry-over from other donors' samples. J is TRBJ1-1 and V is TRBV5-4; D unclear. CDR3 protein: CASSATDTEAFF. DNA for the CDR3: TGTGCCAGCAGCGCCACAGACACTGAAGCTTTCTTT.